This TCR beta chain appears in the sequencing data of a study of CD4 T cells in relation to SARS-CoV-2 and coronaviruses. Study observations and caveats: Crossreactive clones expanded significantly less to SARS-CoV-2 than monoreactive clones.

Germline loops: CDR1 SGHAT, CDR2 FQNNGV. This CDR3 has 15 amino acids. J lost 0 bases, V lost 5 bases, and 6 bases had no gene match. This clone has just a few counts. Its antigen is unidentified. The unexposed donors gave CD4+ T cells in about 2011-2019, prior to COVID-19. Method: immunoSEQ multiplex PCR; TCRdb's copy keeps in-frame clones and lacks some. Of under 65,000 clones in the sample, 86% were seen once. Sequencing was performed on memory CD4+ T cells from PBMCs. The V gene is TRBV11-2, the J gene TRBJ1-1; 7 nucleotides align to TRBD1. The TCR originated in a human donor in good health. The DNA of the CDR3 is TGTGCCAGCAGCGTGGGACAGTGGGTGAACACTGAAGCTTTCTTT. Encoded protein: CASSVGQWVNTEAFF.